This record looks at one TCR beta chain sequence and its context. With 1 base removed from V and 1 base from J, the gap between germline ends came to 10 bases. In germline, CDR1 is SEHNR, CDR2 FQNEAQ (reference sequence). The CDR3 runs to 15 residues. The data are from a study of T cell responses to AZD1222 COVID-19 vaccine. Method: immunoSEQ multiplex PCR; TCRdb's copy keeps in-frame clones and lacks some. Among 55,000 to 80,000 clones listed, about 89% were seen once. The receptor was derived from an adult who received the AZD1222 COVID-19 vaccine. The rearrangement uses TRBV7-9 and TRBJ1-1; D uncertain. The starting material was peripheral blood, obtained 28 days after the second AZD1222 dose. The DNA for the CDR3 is TGTGCCAGCAGCTTAGATGAAGGTTGGAACACTGAAGCTTTCTTT. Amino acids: CASSLDEGWNTEAFF.